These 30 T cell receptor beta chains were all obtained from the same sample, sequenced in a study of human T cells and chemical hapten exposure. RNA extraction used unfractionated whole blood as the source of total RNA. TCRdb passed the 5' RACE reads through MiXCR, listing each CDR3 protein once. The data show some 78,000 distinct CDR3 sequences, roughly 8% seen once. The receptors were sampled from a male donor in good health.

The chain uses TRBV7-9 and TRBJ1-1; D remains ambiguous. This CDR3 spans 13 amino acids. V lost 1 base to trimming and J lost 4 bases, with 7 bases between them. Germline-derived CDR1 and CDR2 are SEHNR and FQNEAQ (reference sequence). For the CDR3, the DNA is TGTGCCAGCAGCTTAGGGGGATCCACTGAAGCTTTCTTT. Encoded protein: CASSLGGSTEAFF.

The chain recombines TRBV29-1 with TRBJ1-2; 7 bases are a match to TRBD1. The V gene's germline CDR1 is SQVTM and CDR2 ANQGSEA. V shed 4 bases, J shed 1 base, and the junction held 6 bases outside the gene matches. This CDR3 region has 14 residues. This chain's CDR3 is CSVAPRQGNYGYTF. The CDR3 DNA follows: TGCAGCGTTGCCCCCCGACAGGGTAACTATGGCTACACCTTC.

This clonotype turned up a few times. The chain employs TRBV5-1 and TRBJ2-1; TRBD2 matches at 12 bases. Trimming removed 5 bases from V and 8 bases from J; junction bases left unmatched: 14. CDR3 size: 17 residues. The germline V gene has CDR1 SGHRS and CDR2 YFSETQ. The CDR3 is CASRSSTSGRNQDEQFF. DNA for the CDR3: TGCGCCAGCAGGAGTTCGACTAGCGGGAGAAATCAGGATGAGCAGTTCTTC.

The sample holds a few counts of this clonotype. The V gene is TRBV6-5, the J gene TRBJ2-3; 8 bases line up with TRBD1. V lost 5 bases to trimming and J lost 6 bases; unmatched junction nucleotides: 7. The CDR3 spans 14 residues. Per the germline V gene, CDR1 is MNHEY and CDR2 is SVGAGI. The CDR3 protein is CASSVGQGMDTQYF. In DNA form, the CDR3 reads TGTGCCAGCAGTGTCGGACAGGGAATGGATACGCAGTATTTT.

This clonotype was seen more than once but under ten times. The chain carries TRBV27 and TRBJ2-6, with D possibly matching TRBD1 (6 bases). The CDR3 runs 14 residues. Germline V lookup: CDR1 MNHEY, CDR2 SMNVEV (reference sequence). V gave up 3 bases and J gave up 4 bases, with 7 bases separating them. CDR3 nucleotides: TGTGCCAGCAGTTTGGACAGCGGGGCCAACGTCCTGACTTTC. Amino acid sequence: CASSLDSGANVLTF.

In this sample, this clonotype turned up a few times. DNA of the CDR3: TGCGCCAGCAGCTTGGGGGGATCCCGCAATCAGCCCCAGCATTTT. Protein: CASSLGGSRNQPQHF. This chain uses TRBV5-1 with TRBJ1-5; D is unresolved. Trimming removed 0 bases from V and 2 bases from J, with 9 bases in between. Germline V CDR1 and CDR2: SGHRS, YFSETQ. This CDR3 is 15 amino acids long. Full variable domain (missing parts from reference TRBV5-1 and TRBJ1-5): KAGVTQTPRYLIKTRGQQVTLSCSPISGHRSVSWYQQTPGQGLQFLFEYFSETQRNKGNFPGRFSGRQFSNSRSEMNVSTLELGDSALYLCASSLGGSRNQPQHFGDGTRLSIL.

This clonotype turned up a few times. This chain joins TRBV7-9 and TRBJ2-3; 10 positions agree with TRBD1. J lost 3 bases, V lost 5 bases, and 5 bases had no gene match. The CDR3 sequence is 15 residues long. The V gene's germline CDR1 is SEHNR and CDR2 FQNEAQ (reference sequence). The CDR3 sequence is CASSLDRGPTDTQYF. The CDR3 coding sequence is TGTGCCAGCAGCCTAGACAGGGGGCCAACAGATACGCAGTATTTT. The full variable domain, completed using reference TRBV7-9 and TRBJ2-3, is DTGVSQNPRHKITKRGQNVTFRCDPISEHNRLYWYRQTLGQGPEFLTYFQNEAQLEKSRLLSDRFSAERPKGSFSTLEIQRTEQGDSAMYLCASSLDRGPTDTQYFGPGTRLTVL.

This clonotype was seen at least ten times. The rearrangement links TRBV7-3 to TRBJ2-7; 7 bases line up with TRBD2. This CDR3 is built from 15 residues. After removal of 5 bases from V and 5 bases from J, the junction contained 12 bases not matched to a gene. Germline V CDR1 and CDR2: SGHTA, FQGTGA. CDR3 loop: CASSPRGAGSHEQYF. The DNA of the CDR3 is TGTGCCAGCAGCCCCCGGGGAGCGGGGTCCCACGAGCAGTACTTC. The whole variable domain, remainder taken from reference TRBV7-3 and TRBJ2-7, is GAGVSQTPSNKVTEKGKYVELRCDPISGHTALYWYRQSLGQGPEFLIYFQGTGAADDSGLPNDRFFAVRPEGSVSTLKIQRTERGDSAVYLCASSPRGAGSHEQYFGPGTRLTVT.

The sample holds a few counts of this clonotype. CDR3 in amino acids: CASRARTEAFF. The CDR3 DNA sequence: TGTGCCAGCAGGGCAAGGACTGAAGCTTTCTTT. The J gene is TRBJ1-1, the V gene TRBV2; D gene unclear. Between the trimmed V and J ends, which lost 6 bases and 5 bases, there was a span of 7 bases. There are 11 residues in the CDR3. Per the germline V gene, CDR1 is SNHLY and CDR2 is FYNNEI.

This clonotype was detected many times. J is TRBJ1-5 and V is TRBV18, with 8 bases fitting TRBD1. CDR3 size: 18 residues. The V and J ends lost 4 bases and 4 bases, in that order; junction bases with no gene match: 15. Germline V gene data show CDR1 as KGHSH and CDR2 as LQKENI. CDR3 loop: CASSQGGRQGRQNQPQHF. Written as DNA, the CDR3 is TGTGCCAGCTCACAGGGGGGTCGACAGGGGAGGCAAAATCAGCCCCAGCATTTT.

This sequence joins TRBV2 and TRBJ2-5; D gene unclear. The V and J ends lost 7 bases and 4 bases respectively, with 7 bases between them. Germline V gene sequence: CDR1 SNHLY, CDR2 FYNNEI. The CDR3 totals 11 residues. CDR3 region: CASTMRETQYF. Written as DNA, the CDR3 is TGTGCCAGCACTATGCGAGAGACCCAGTACTTC.

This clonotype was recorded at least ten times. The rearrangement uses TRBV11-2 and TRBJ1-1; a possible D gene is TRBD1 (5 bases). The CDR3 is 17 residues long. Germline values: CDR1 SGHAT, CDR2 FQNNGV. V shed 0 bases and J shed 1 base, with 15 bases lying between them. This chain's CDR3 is CASSLEGAGKRNTEAFF. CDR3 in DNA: TGTGCCAGCAGCTTAGAAGGGGCTGGAAAAAGGAACACTGAAGCTTTCTTT.

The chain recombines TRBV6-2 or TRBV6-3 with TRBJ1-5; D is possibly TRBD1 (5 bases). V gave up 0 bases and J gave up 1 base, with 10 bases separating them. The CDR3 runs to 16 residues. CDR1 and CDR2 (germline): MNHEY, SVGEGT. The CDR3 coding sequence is TGTGCCAGCAGTTACTCGGGCGGGGGAAGCAATCAGCCCCAGCATTTT. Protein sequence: CASSYSGGGSNQPQHF.

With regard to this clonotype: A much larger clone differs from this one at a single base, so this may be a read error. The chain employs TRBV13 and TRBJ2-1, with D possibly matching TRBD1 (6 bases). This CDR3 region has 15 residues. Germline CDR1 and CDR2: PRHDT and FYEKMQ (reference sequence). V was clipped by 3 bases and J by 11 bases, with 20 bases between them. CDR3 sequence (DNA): TGTGCCAGCAGCTTGGGCAGGGCGGTCAGGGGTAAGCAGTTCTTC. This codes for CASSLGRAVRGKQFF.

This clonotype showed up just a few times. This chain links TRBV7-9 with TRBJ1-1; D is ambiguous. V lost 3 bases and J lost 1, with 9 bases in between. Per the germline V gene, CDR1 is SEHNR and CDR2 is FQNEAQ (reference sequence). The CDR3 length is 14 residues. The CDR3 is CASSLVLSNTEAFF. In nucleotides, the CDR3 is TGTGCCAGCAGCTTGGTCCTCTCGAACACTGAAGCTTTCTTT.

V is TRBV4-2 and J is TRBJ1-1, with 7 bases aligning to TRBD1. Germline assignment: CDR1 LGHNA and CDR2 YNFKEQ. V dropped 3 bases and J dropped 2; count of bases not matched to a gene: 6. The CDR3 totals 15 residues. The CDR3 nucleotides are TGTGCCAGCAGCCATAGACAGGGAGGCAACACTGAAGCTTTCTTT. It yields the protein CASSHRQGGNTEAFF.

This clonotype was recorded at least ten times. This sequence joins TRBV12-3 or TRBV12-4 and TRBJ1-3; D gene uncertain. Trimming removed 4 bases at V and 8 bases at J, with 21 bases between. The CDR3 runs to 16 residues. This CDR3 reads CASSSPGLTHGDTIYF. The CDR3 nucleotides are TGTGCCAGCAGTTCTCCGGGGTTAACACATGGGGACACCATATATTTT.

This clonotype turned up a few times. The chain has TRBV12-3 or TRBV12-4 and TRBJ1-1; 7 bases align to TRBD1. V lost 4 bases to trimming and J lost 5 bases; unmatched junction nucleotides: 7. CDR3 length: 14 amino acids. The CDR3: CASSSNRGLTEAFF. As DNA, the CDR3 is TGTGCCAGCAGTTCAAACAGGGGCCTGACTGAAGCTTTCTTT.

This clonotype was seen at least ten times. The CDR3 spells CASSEMWRGVDQPQHF. The CDR3 DNA sequence: TGTGCCAGCAGTGAAATGTGGAGGGGAGTGGATCAGCCCCAGCATTTT. The chain couples TRBV2 to TRBJ1-5, with D possibly matching TRBD1 (5 bases). Germline CDR1 is SNHLY and CDR2 is FYNNEI. V lost 2 bases, J lost 5 bases, and 16 bases lay in between. This CDR3 is built from 16 residues.

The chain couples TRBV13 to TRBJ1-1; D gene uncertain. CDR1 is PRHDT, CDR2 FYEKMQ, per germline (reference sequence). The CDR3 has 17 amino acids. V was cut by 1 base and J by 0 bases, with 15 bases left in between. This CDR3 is CASSLATTANMNTEAFF. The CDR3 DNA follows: TGTGCCAGCAGCTTAGCGACAACCGCGAATATGAACACTGAAGCTTTCTTT.

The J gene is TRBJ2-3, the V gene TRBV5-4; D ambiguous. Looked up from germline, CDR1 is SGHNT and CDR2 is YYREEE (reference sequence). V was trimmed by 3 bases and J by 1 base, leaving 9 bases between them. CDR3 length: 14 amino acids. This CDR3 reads CASSSPARTDTQYF. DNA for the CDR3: TGTGCCAGCAGCTCACCAGCCCGCACAGATACGCAGTATTTT.

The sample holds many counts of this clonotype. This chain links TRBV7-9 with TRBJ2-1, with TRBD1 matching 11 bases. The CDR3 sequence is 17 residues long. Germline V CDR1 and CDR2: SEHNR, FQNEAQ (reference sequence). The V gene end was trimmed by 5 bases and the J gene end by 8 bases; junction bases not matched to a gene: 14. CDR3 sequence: CASSTQTRDRGFHEQFF. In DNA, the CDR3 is TGTGCCAGCAGCACCCAAACCCGGGACAGGGGGTTCCATGAGCAGTTCTTC.

The CDR3 protein is CASSLGQVYEQYF. The CDR3 coding sequence is TGCGCCAGCAGCTTGGGACAGGTCTACGAGCAGTACTTC. The chain couples TRBV5-1 to TRBJ2-7; TRBD1 is a possible D gene (6 bases). The CDR3 is 13 residues long. The ends were cut back, 0 bases at V and 3 bases at J, with 7 bases in the middle. The germline CDR1 and CDR2 sequences are SGHRS and YFSETQ.

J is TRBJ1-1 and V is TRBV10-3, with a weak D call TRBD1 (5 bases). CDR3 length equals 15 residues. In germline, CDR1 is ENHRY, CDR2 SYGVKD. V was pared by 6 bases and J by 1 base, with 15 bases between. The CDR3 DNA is TGTGCCATCAGGCGCGACCGGGACGGGAACACTGAAGCTTTCTTT. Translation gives CAIRRDRDGNTEAFF.

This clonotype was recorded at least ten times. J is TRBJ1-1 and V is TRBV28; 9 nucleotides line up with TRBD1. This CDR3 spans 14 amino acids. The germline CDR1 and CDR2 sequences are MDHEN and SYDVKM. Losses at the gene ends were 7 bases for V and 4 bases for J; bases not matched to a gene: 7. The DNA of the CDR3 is TGTGCCAGCACCGGAAACAGGGGGCCCACTGAAGCTTTCTTT. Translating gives CASTGNRGPTEAFF. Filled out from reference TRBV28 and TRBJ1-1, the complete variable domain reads DVKVTQSSRYLVKRTGEKVFLECVQDMDHENMFWYRQDPGLGLRLIYFSYDVKMKEKGDIPEGYSVSREKKERFSLILESASTNQTSMYLCASTGNRGPTEAFFGQGTRLTVV.

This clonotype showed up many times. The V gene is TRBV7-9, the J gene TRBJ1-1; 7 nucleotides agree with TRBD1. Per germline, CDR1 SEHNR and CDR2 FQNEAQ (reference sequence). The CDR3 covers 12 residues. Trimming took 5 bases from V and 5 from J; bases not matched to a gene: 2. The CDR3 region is CASSPTGTEAFF. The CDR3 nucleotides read TGTGCCAGCAGCCCGACAGGGACTGAAGCTTTCTTT.

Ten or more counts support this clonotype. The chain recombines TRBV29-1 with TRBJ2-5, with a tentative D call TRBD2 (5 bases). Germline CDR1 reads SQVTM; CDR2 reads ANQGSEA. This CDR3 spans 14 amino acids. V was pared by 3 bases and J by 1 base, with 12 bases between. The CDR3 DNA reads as TGCAGCGTTGAGCGACGGCTAGCCCAAGAGACCCAGTACTTC. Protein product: CSVERRLAQETQYF.

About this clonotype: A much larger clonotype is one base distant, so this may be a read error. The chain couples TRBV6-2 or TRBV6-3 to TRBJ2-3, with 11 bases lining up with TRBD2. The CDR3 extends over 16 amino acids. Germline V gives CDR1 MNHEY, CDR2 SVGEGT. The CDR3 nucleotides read TGTTCCAGCAGAATTTCTAGCGGGGGGAACACAGATACGCAGTATTTT. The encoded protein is CSSRISSGGNTDTQYF.

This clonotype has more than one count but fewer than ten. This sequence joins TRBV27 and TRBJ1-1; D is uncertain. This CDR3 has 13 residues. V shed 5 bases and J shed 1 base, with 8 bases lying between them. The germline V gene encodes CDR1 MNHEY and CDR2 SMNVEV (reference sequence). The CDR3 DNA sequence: TGTGCCAGCAGTCCCATCAAGAACACTGAAGCTTTCTTT. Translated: CASSPIKNTEAFF.

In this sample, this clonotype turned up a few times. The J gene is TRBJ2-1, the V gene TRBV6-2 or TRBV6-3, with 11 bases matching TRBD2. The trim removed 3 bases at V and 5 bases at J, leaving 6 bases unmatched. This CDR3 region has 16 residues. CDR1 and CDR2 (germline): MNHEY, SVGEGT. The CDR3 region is CASSYLAGGPHNEQFF. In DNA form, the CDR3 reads TGTGCCAGCAGTTATTTAGCGGGAGGGCCCCACAATGAGCAGTTCTTC.